This TCR beta chain was profiled in a study of shared clonotypes between healthy human individuals. The V segment lost 4 bases and the J segment 3 bases; nucleotides outside the gene matches: 2. From germline, CDR1 is SGHRS and CDR2 YFSETQ. The CDR3 is made up of 14 amino acids. Using about 190 ng DNA, around 30,000 T cell genomes, the sorted-subset replicate PCRs were run. Repertoires were generated with immunoSEQ multiplex PCR, while TCRdb's copy carries only in-frame clones and drops some. The profile shows roughly 1,500,000 clones, approximately 98.5% of them singletons. Remarks on this clone: The antigen is undetermined.

Whole-study findings and limits: Non-shared clonotypes had lower generation probabilities than those shared by all four donors.

The sequence derives from a man aged 25-40 years in good health. The chain joins TRBV5-1 to TRBJ2-5, with 11 positions matching TRBD1. The sequencing input was naive CD4+ T cells sorted from blood. Noted subset: CD45RA+ positively selected. The CDR3 is CASSGTGGEETQYF. The CDR3 coding sequence is TGCGCCAGCAGCGGGACAGGGGGTGAAGAGACCCAGTACTTC.